One and the same sample provided the 2 T cell receptor beta chains below, sequenced in a study of blood T cell repertoires in COVID-19. Produced via immunoSEQ multiplex PCR; TCRdb's table is partial and in-frame only. This table holds 350,000 to 450,000 clones, about 89% found once. Sequencing was performed on PBMCs or T cells enriched from blood (not recorded which). Source of these receptors: a woman aged 40 to 49 who had been exposed to COVID-19.

The V gene is TRBV11-3, the J gene TRBJ2-7; 8 bases are a match to TRBD1. CDR1 is SGHNT and CDR2 is YENEEA in the germline V gene. After removal of 2 bases from V and 6 bases from J, the junction contained 15 bases not matched to a gene. The CDR3 covers 17 residues. The CDR3 reads CASSLRRGQGTLGEQYF. The CDR3 nucleotides are TGTGCCAGCAGCTTACGCCGCGGACAGGGTACTTTGGGCGAGCAGTACTTC.

V gene TRBV5-6 combines with J gene TRBJ2-2; D is undetermined. Trimming shortened V by 0 bases and J by 3 bases, and 6 bases separated the two germline ends. Germline lookup yields CDR1 SGHDT and CDR2 YYEEEE. This CDR3 has 14 amino acids. As DNA, the CDR3 is TGTGCCAGCAGCTTGGTTCTGTACACCGGGGAGCTGTTTTTT. It codes for CASSLVLYTGELFF. Full variable domain (rest looked up from reference TRBV5-6 and TRBJ2-2): DAGVTQSPTHLIKTRGQQVTLRCSPKSGHDTVSWYQQALGQGPQFIFQYYEEEERQRGNFPDRFSGHQFPNYSSELNVNALLLGDSALYLCASSLVLYTGELFFGEGSRLTVL.